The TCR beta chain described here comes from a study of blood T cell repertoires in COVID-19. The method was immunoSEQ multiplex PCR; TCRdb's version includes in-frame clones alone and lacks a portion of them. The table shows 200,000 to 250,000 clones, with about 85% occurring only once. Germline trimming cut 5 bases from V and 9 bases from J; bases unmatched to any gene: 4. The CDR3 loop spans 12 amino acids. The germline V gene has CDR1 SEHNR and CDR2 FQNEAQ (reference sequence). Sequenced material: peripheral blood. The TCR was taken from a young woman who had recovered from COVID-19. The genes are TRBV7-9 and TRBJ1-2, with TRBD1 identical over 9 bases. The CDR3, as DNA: TGTGCCAGCAGCGGGGACAGGGAGCGCTACACCTTC. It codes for CASSGDRERYTF.